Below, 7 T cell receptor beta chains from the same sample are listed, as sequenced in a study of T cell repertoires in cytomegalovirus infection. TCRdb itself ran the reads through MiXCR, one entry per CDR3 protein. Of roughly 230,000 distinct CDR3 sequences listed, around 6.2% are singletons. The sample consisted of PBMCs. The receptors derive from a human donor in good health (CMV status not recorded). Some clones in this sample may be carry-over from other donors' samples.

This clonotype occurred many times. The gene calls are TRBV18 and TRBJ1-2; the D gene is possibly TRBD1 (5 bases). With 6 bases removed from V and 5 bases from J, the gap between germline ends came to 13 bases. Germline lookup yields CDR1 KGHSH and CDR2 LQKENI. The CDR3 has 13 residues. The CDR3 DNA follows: TGTGCCAGCTCCCCAGTGCAGGGATATGGCTACACCTTC. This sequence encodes CASSPVQGYGYTF.

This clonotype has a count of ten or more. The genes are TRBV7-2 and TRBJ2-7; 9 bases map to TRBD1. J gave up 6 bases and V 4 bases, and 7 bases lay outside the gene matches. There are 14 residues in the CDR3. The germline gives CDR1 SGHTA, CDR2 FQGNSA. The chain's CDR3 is CASSSGQGRGEQYF. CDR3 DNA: TGTGCCAGCAGCTCCGGACAGGGGAGAGGCGAGCAGTACTTC.

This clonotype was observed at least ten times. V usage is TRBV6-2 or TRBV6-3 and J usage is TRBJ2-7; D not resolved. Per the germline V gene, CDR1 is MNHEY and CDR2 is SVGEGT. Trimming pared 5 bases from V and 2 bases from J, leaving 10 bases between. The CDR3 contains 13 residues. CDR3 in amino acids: CASSGRRPYEQYF. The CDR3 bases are TGTGCCAGCAGTGGGCGGCGCCCCTACGAGCAGTACTTC.

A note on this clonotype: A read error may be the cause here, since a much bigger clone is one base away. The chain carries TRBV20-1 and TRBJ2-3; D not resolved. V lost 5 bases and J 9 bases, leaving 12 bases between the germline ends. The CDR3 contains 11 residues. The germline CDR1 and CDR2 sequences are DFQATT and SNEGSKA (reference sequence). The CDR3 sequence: CSAYCPQTQYF. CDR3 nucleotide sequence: TGCAGTGCTTACTGCCCTCAGACGCAGTATTTT.

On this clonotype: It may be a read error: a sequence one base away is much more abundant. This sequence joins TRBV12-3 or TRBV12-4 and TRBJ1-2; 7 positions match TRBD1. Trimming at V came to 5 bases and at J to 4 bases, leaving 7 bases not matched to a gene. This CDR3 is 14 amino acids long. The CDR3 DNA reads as TGTGCCAGCAGTACCCGACAGGGTATCTATGGCTACACCTTC. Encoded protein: CASSTRQGIYGYTF.

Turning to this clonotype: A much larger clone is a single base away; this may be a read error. The CDR3 DNA follows: TGTGCCAGCAGTTTTGGACACGAGGGCACCGGGGAGCTGTTTTTT. It yields the protein CASSFGHEGTGELFF. This chain links TRBV12-3 or TRBV12-4 with TRBJ2-2, with D possibly being TRBD1 or TRBD2 (5 bases each). Trimming left V 3 bases short and J 4 bases short, with 12 bases between. This CDR3 region has 15 residues.

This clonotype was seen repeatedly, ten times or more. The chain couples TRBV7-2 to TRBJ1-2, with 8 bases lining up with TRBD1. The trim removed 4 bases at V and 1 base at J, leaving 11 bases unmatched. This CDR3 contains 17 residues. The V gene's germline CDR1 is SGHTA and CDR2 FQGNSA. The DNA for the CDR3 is TGTGCCAGCAGCTCCTTCCCCAGGGGGCGCGTTAACTATGGCTACACCTTC. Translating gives CASSSFPRGRVNYGYTF.